A selection of T cell receptor beta chains follows, all from one sample in a study of blood T cell repertoires in COVID-19. Assay: immunoSEQ multiplex PCR; the TCRdb copy retains only in-frame clones and omits some. This sample has some 270,000 clones, with nearly 90% found just once. The sample was peripheral blood. The source of these receptors is a woman aged 55-69 years with COVID-19, enrolled during active disease. The CDR3 runs from the conserved cysteine through the conserved F or W. The order of the fields is V gene, J gene, CDR3 length, D gene, clone size, CDR3 DNA, CDR3 protein. The D gene is left open where the match is weak. The size entry is marked missing in some rows and otherwise reads once, few, many or a size class.

V: TRBV15; J: TRBJ2-1; length: 16; D: NA; size: NA; DNA: TGTGCCACCAGCCGCCCCAAGGGAGTGGGGTACAATGAGCAGTTCTTC; CDR3: CATSRPKGVGYNEQFF
V: TRBV27; J: TRBJ1-1; length: 14; D: NA; size: NA; DNA: TGTGCCAGCAGTATCGAACGAGCTGCCACTGAAGCTTTCTTT; CDR3: CASSIERAATEAFF
V: TRBV19; J: TRBJ1-5; length: 13; D: NA; size: NA; DNA: TGTGCCAGTAGTGTCTATGGCAATCAGCCCCAGCATTTT; CDR3: CASSVYGNQPQHF
V: TRBV30; J: TRBJ1-4; length: 13; D: TRBD1; size: NA; DNA: TGTGCCTGGACCCGACAGGGAGACGAAAAACTGTTTTTT; CDR3: CAWTRQGDEKLFF
V: TRBV9; J: TRBJ1-1; length: 13; D: NA; size: NA; DNA: TGTGCCAGCAGCGCCCGGTTGAACACTGAAGCTTTCTTT; CDR3: CASSARLNTEAFF
V: TRBV4-3; J: TRBJ1-2; length: 16; D: TRBD1; size: NA; DNA: TGCGCCAGCAGCCAAGAATGGGCCAAGGGGGCGCAGGGCTACACCTTC; CDR3: CASSQEWAKGAQGYTF
V: TRBV29-1; J: TRBJ1-4; length: 13; D: TRBD1; size: NA; DNA: TGCAGCGTTGTAGCAGGGGGCGGTGAAAAACTGTTTTTT; CDR3: CSVVAGGGEKLFF
V: TRBV5-1; J: TRBJ1-1; length: 18; D: TRBD1; size: NA; DNA: TGCGCCAGCAGCTTGGGTAGGGGGACAGGGGTATCGAACACTGAAGCTTTCTTT; CDR3: CASSLGRGTGVSNTEAFF
V: TRBV27; J: TRBJ1-2; length: 15; D: TRBD1; size: NA; DNA: TGTGCCAGCAGCCCATCGGGACAGGGCGTCTATGGCTACACCTTC; CDR3: CASSPSGQGVYGYTF
V: TRBV9; J: TRBJ1-2; length: 14; D: TRBD1; size: NA; DNA: TGTGCCAGCAGCGCGGGAGGGACAGGGGATGGCTACACCTTC; CDR3: CASSAGGTGDGYTF
V: TRBV7-3; J: TRBJ2-2; length: 15; D: TRBD2; size: NA; DNA: TGTGCCAGCAGCAAGGGACTACACCGGACCGGGGAGCTGTTTTTT; CDR3: CASSKGLHRTGELFF
V: TRBV29-1; J: TRBJ2-3; length: 17; D: NA; size: NA; DNA: TGCAGCGTTGAAGATCCCGGGGGACCCACCTCCCCGGATACGCAGTATTTT; CDR3: CSVEDPGGPTSPDTQYF
V: TRBV6-5; J: TRBJ2-5; length: 15; D: NA; size: NA; DNA: TGTGCCAGCAGCCGGTTCGTGGGGCGCGGAGAGACCCAGTACTTC; CDR3: CASSRFVGRGETQYF
V: TRBV21-1; J: TRBJ1-5; length: 17; D: NA; size: NA; DNA: TGTGCCAGCAGCAAATTAGCGGGATACAGTACTAATCAGCCCCAGCATTTT; CDR3: CASSKLAGYSTNQPQHF
V: TRBV18; J: TRBJ1-2; length: 16; D: TRBD1; size: once; DNA: TGTGCCAGCTCACCCCCAGCTACGGACAGGGGACGCGGCTACACCTTC; CDR3: CASSPPATDRGRGYTF
V: TRBV25-1; J: TRBJ1-6; length: 12; D: NA; size: NA; DNA: TGTGCCAGCAGTTCGGGGGGTTCACCCCTCCACTTT; CDR3: CASSSGGSPLHF
V: TRBV3-1/TRBV3-2; J: TRBJ1-1; length: 15; D: NA; size: NA; DNA: TGTGCCAGCAGCCAATCACAGGGCTTGAACACTGAAGCTTTCTTT; CDR3: CASSQSQGLNTEAFF